This T cell receptor beta chain was identified during a study of T cell repertoires in cytomegalovirus infection (dated by TCRdb to about 2019). For the wider study: Donor HLA type was relevant to the analysis, because carriage of CMV infection together with the matching HLA type was indicated by public TCR beta signatures. What the work shows at the level of the full study, not this receptor alone: The ex vivo response was dominated by HLA-C-restricted CMV-specific TCR beta clonotypes, which also provided the single most frequent clonotype in two of eight donors. Carriers of CMV infection plus the relevant HLA type were discriminated by the cumulative frequency of public TCR beta family members in the study cohort and in an independent approximately 350-donor cohort.

For this clonotype: No antigen is known for it. Base qualities were left out, and no much larger clone turns up one base away.

Data came from an Illumina HiSeq 1500. The public reads were reanalyzed by TCRdb: fastp trimming at Q25, MiXCR alignment, in-frame beta chains only. Rows are combined by CDR3 protein, so each entry shows the most common genes and DNA. In this sample the table shows some 400,000 distinct CDR3 sequences, roughly 30% of which occur a single time. The top ten clonotypes cover about an eighth of the sample. Trimming leaves V shorter by 5 bases and J shorter by 3 bases, with the junction holding 15 bases beyond the gene matches. Inclusive of the bounding cysteine and phenylalanine, the CDR3 is 18 residues long. The only DNA kept is the CDR3, 54 bases in frame from the first base.

The chain employs TRBV12-3 or TRBV12-4 and TRBJ2-2; TRBD1 aligns with 7 central bases. The sequence derives from a human donor in good health (CMV status not recorded). Some clones in this sample may be carry-over from other donors' samples. Specimen: PBMCs. The DNA sequence is as follows: TGTGCCAGCAGTGTCTATCCTCTAGGGGGCTGGGACACCGGGGAGCTGTTTTTT. This is translated as CASSVYPLGGWDTGELFF.